This TCR beta chain was documented in a study of identical twins. TCRdb fed the 5' RACE reads into MiXCR, producing one record per CDR3 protein. The table lists hundreds of thousands of distinct CDR3 sequences, approximately 21% of them singletons. The CDR3 contains 12 residues. The V gene's germline CDR1 is DFQATT and CDR2 SNEGSKA (reference sequence). The germline V and J ends were trimmed by 7 bases and 1 base, with 10 bases remaining between them. A few counts support this clonotype. The same data also went into a second study, on T cells expressing NK-cell markers.

The V and J genes are TRBV20-1 and TRBJ1-2; D unclear. The receptor comes from a woman in her late teens or twenties in good health. Sequencing was carried out using PBMCs. The CDR3 DNA reads as TGCAGTGAGCGGGAAATTAACTATGGCTACACCTTC. This sequence encodes CSEREINYGYTF.